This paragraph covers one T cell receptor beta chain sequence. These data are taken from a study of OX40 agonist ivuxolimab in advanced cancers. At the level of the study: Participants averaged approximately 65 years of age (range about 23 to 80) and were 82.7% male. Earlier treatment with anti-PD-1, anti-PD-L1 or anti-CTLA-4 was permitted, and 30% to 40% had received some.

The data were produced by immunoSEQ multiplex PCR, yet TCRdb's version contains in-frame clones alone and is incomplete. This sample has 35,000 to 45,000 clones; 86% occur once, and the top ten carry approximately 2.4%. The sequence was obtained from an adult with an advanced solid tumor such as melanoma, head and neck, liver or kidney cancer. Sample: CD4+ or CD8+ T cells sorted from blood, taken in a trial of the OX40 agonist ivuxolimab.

The CDR3 DNA follows: TGCGCCAGCAGCCTCGGTCCGGGCGGGGGGAGCACAGATACGCAGTATTTT. Its translation is CASSLGPGGGSTDTQYF. The gene calls are TRBV4-1 and TRBJ2-3; 8 bases fit TRBD2. The CDR3 totals 17 residues. The junction had 9 bases not matched to a gene; V was cut back by 4 bases and J by 0 bases. CDR1 is MGHRA, CDR2 YSYEKL, per germline.